Sequencing of this T cell receptor (beta chain) was carried out in a study of cytotoxic CD8 clonotypes in ibrutinib-treated CLL (dated by TCRdb to the early 2020s). For context, the study as a whole: In this cohort, some 14 patients were treatment-naive and about a dozen were relapsed/refractory, while roughly 18 had unmutated IGHV. Partial responses were observed in about 25 patients and complete responses in 2; after a median follow-up of roughly 62 months, remission was maintained in approximately 14 patients and progression was observed in approximately 12. Response samples were obtained after a median of approximately twelve months of treatment, with a range of roughly 6 to 36 months. On average, each sample had roughly 250,000 productive templates and approximately 85,000 productive rearrangements. Longitudinal samples were obtainable from about 30% of the roughly 90 participants in the trial. Cryopreserved peripheral blood mononuclear cells were obtained before treatment, at response, and at either sustained remission or disease progression. All remission and progressive disease samples were collected while patients were still receiving ibrutinib.

Summary of the overall study and its limitations: Sampling times were not matched between sustained-remission and progressing patients, and lymph node repertoires were not studied. At baseline, clonality was higher than in age-matched healthy donors and showed a strong correlation with circulating CD8+ T-cell counts. An increase in clonality was observed at ibrutinib response, with clonality remaining stable during sustained remission and falling back toward baseline at progression. Public clonotypes were found to be uncommon and were observed to contract or remain stable during treatment; the increase in clonality was shown to reflect expansion of private clonotypes at ibrutinib response.

Concerning this clone itself: The clone's antigen remains unknown. No much larger clone is present one base from it, and per-base qualities are unavailable.

On a MiSeq, deep resolution sequencing aimed for a depth between 1 in 1 million and 1 in 200,000 T cells, with each clonotype covered about 9.9x on average. The immunoSEQ hsTCRB Kit was used to generate the TCR beta libraries. Regarding the original processing steps: The data were analyzed with ImmunoSEQ Analyzer and ImmunoSEQ Data Assistant, and V, D and J gene assignments followed IMGT definitions. Clonality, which ranges from 0 to 1, was calculated by subtracting the normalized Shannon entropy of productive rearrangement frequencies from one. Public clonotype analysis was restricted to overrepresented clonotypes comprising at least 0.05% of each patient's repertoire. Thirteen age-matched healthy donor repertoires from immuneACCESS were used as controls for clonality. Held by TCRdb, this immuneACCESS table contains in-frame sequences only and omits some clones. Under half of the omission traces to an unresolved V gene where checked; the cause of the rest is unknown. The V and J calls and clone size were taken over from that table, and D and trimming were inferred from the DNA. Counted in this sample were 250,000 to 350,000 clones; more than 70% of them appeared once. The ten top clones hold about 5.3% of the sample.

The time point label of this sample denotes: progressive disease on ibrutinib. For TCR beta library preparation, about 2 micrograms of genomic DNA were isolated from cryopreserved PBMCs. Longitudinal blood samples from CLL patients receiving ibrutinib monotherapy were subjected to high-throughput TCR beta sequencing. The patients took part in an open-label, single-center phase 2 trial of ibrutinib monotherapy. Looking up the germline V gene (reference sequence) yields CDR1 LNHNV and CDR2 YYDKDF. Trimming leaves V shorter by 0 bases and J shorter by 4 bases, with the junction holding 2 bases beyond the gene matches. The CDR3 sequence holds 15 residues, the cysteine and phenylalanine included. Left in the record is the CDR3 DNA by itself, 45 bases read in frame from the first base.

This specimen consisted of PBMCs, obtained at disease progression, from a patient treated with ibrutinib. The receptor was derived from a human donor with chronic lymphocytic leukemia. Recombination linked TRBV15 to TRBJ2-3; 9 junctional bases match TRBD1. The DNA reads TGTGCCACCAGCAGAGAGGGACAGGGCCCAGATACGCAGTATTTT. Its amino acids are CATSREGQGPDTQYF.